This TCR beta chain was captured by sequencing in a study of blood T cell repertoires in COVID-19. Across the whole study: Samples taken during acute and convalescent COVID-19 were collected in the United States, Italy and Spain. T cells, B-cell-depleted T cells, or PBMCs supplied cDNA or gDNA.

This clone has only a few counts. V lost 6 bases, J lost 3 bases, and 15 bases lay in between. The CDR3 runs 14 residues. The germline gives CDR1 SQVTM, CDR2 ANQGSEA. Assay: immunoSEQ multiplex PCR; the TCRdb copy retains only in-frame clones and omits some. The sample carries more than 200,000 clones, roughly 85% recorded once. The chain has TRBV29-1 and TRBJ1-5; D uncertain. The sequenced sample consisted of peripheral blood. The sequence came from a man in his late teens or twenties with active or convalescent COVID-19. The CDR3 DNA reads as TGCAGCGTGAAGGGAGACGGTTACAATCAGCCCCAGCATTTT. Its protein product is CSVKGDGYNQPQHF.